This TCR beta chain was captured in a study of naive and memory T cell subsets. As regards this clonotype: Its antigen is unknown.

The CDR3 sequence is 14 residues long. Trimming left V 5 bases short and J 2 bases short, with 13 bases between. Germline CDR1 reads MDHEN; CDR2 reads SYDVKM. Two oligonucleotides, mixed equimolar, formed the beta constant-region primer covering TRBC1 and TRBC2. TCRdb recomputed calls from the UMI-ligation and nested PCR reads with MiXCR, one row per CDR3 protein. The sample has 130,000 to 150,000 distinct CDR3 sequences, over 15% seen once. Findings and limits, study-wide: No ground truth validated the naive and memory repertoire findings. Over 85% of naive TCR sequences appeared only once, unlike memory subsets.

CD4+ T cell IFNgamma after overnight CMV lysate exposure gave donor CMV status. Four subsets defined by CD45RA and CD27 were sorted after CD3, CD4, CD8 and live/dead staining. J is TRBJ2-7 and V is TRBV28; the D is unclear. Sample: naive CD4+ T cells from blood. The clonotype originates from a human donor in good health. The CDR3 DNA reads TGTGCCAGCAGTCCGTTTGGGTCCCCCTACGAGCAGTACTTC. It translates to CASSPFGSPYEQYF.